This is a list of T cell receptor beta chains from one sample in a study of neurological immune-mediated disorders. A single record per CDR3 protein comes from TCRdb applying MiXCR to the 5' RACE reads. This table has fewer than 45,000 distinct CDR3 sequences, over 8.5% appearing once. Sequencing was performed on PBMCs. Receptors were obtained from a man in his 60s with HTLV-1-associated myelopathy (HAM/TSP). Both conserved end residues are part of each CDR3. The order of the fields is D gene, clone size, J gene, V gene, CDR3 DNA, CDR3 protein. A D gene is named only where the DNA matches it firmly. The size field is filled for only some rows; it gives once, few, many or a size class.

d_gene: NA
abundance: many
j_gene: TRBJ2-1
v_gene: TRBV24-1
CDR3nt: TGTGCCACCAGTGACACGACGGTAGACAATGAGCAGTTCTTC
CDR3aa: CATSDTTVDNEQFF

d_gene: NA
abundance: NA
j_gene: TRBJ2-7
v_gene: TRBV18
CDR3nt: TGTGCCAGCTCACCAGGGCAGGGAAGCTCCGAGCAGTACTTC
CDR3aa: CASSPGQGSSEQYF

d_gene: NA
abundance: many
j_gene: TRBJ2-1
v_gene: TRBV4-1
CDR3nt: TGCGCCAGCAGCCAAGATAACTCACAGTCCTCCTACAATGAGCAGTTCTTC
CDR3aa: CASSQDNSQSSYNEQFF

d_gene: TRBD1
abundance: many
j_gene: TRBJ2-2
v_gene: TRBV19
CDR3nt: TGTGCCAGTAGGGCGACAGGGTTGTACACCGGGGAGCTGTTTTTT
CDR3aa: CASRATGLYTGELFF

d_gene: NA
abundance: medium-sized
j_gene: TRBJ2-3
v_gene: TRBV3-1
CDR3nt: TGTGCCAGCAGCCAAGGGAGGGGTTATACTAGCACAGATACGCAGTATTTT
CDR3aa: CASSQGRGYTSTDTQYF

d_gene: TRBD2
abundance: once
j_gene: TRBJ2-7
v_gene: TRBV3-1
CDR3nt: TGTGCCAGCAGCCAAGAGGGACTAGCTTCCGAGCAGTACTTC
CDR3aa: CASSQEGLASEQYF

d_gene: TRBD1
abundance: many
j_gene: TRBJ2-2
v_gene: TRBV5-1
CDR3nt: TGCGCCAGCAGCCGTCAGACAGGGGGGTCCGGGGAGCTGTTTTTT
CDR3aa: CASSRQTGGSGELFF

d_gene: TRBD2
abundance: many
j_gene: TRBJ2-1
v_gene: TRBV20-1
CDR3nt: TGCAGTGCCCACGGGACTAGCGGTCACAATGAGCAGTTCTTC
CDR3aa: CSAHGTSGHNEQFF

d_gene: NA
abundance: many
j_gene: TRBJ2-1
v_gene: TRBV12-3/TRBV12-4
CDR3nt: TGTGCCAGCAGTCTTAGCGTCCATGAGCAGTTCTTC
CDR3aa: CASSLSVHEQFF

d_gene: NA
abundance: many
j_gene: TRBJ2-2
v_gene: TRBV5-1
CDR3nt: TGCGCCAGCAGCTTTGGGCCAGACACCGGGGAGCTGTTTTTT
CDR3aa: CASSFGPDTGELFF

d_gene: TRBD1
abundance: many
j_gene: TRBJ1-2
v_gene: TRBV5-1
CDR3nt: TGCGCCAGCAGCCCCGGGACAGGTCTCTATGGCTACACCTTC
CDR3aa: CASSPGTGLYGYTF

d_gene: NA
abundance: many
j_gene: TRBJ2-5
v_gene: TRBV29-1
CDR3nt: TGCAGCGTCGTCAACAGGGGCAGCGGGAAAGAGACCCAGTACTTC
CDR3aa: CSVVNRGSGKETQYF

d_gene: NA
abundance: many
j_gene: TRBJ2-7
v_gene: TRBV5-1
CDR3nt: TGCGCCAGCAGCTTGTCAGGATCGCGGGAGCAGTACTTC
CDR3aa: CASSLSGSREQYF

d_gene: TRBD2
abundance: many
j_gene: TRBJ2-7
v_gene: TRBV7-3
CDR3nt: TGTGCCAGCAGCCCGACTAGCGGGAGTGACGAGCAGTACTTC
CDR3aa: CASSPTSGSDEQYF

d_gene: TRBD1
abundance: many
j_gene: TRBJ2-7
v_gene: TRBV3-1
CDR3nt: TGTGCCAGCAGCCAAACAGGGGGTCGCGCGTACGAGCAGTACTTC
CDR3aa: CASSQTGGRAYEQYF

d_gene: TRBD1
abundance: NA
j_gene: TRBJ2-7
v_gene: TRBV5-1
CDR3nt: TGCGCCAGTAGGGACAGGGGTAGCTCCGACGAGCAGTACTTC
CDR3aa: CASRDRGSSDEQYF

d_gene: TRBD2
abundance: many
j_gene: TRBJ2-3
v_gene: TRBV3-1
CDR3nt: TGTGCCAGCAGCCACCACCTGACTAGCGGTTCCACAGATACGCAGTATTTT
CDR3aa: CASSHHLTSGSTDTQYF

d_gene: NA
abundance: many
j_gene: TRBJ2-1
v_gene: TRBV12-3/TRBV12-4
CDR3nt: TGTGCCAGCAGTTTAGGACGGAACAATGAGCAGTTCTTC
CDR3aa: CASSLGRNNEQFF

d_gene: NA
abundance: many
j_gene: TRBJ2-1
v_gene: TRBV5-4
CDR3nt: TGTGCCAGCAGTAATCCTGGACCACTTGGTACTGAGCAGTTCTTC
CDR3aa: CASSNPGPLGTEQFF

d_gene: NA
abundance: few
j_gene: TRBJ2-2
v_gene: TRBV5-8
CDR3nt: TGTGCCAGCAGCCTCCCGGGGGCGGGCACCGGGGAGCTGTTTTTT
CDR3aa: CASSLPGAGTGELFF

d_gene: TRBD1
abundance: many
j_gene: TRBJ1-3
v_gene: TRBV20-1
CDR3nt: TGCAGTGCTAGAGATTACAGGGGTGGAAACACCATATATTTT
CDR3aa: CSARDYRGGNTIYF

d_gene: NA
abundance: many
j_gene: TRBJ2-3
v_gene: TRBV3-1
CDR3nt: TGTGCCAGCAGCCACAAGGACACTCCTAGCACAGATACGCAGTATTTT
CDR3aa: CASSHKDTPSTDTQYF

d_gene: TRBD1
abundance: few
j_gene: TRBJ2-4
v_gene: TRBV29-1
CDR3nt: TGCAGCGTTCGGACAGGATTTCAGTACTTC
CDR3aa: CSVRTGFQYF